The 11 T cell receptor beta chains below all came from one sample that was sequenced in a study of T cell changes during pregnancy in multiple sclerosis. Sequencing used immunoSEQ multiplex PCR; TCRdb keeps in-frame clones, though not all of them. The table records under 150,000 clones, around 97% of them present only once. The sample in question was peripheral blood, obtained after pregnancy. The receptors come from a female donor with multiple sclerosis, enrolled in a pregnancy study.

V is TRBV6-4 and J is TRBJ2-7; possible D gene TRBD1, 6 bases. Trimming removed 6 bases from V and 1 base from J, with 16 bases in between. Germline V lookup: CDR1 MRHNA, CDR2 SNTAGT. The CDR3 contains 15 residues. DNA for the CDR3: TGTGCCAGCAGAGCCTACCCGGACAGTTCCTACGAGCAGTACTTC. Its protein is CASRAYPDSSYEQYF.

The genes are TRBV4-2 and TRBJ1-3, with a possible D match to TRBD1 (6 bases). The CDR3 runs to 18 residues. V was clipped by 3 bases and J by 4 bases, with 22 bases between them. In germline, CDR1 is LGHNA, CDR2 YNFKEQ. The chain's CDR3 is CASSHPAKPTGHGNTIYF. CDR3 bases: TGTGCCAGCAGCCACCCGGCTAAGCCTACAGGGCACGGAAACACCATATATTTT.

The rearrangement joins TRBV27 to TRBJ2-5, with 7 bases fitting TRBD1. This CDR3 spans 15 amino acids. Trimming cost V 2 bases and J 4 bases; bases outside gene matches: 7. Germline CDR1 and CDR2: MNHEY and SMNVEV (reference sequence). CDR3 DNA sequence: TGTGCCAGCAGTTTAGGACAGGCTACCGGAGAGACCCAGTACTTC. Translation: CASSLGQATGETQYF.

This chain joins TRBV27 and TRBJ2-1; D unresolved. The length of the CDR3 is 15 residues. The V end was cut by 2 bases, the J end by 0 bases, with 8 bases between. Germline assignment: CDR1 MNHEY and CDR2 SMNVEV (reference sequence). The CDR3 here is CASSLTESSYNEQFF. CDR3 nucleotide sequence: TGTGCCAGCAGTTTAACCGAGAGCTCCTACAATGAGCAGTTCTTC.

The chain uses TRBV28 and TRBJ1-1; D unclear. The CDR3 has 14 amino acids. V lost 6 bases and J 0 bases, leaving 11 bases between the germline ends. Germline loops: CDR1 MDHEN, CDR2 SYDVKM. CDR3: CASRAAEVNTEAFF. CDR3 nucleotides: TGTGCCAGCAGAGCCGCGGAGGTGAACACTGAAGCTTTCTTT.

V gene TRBV5-1 combines with J gene TRBJ1-4; D remains ambiguous. CDR3 size: 17 residues. The germline V gene has CDR1 SGHRS and CDR2 YFSETQ. Trimming pared 4 bases from V and 5 bases from J, leaving 21 bases between. The CDR3 DNA reads as TGCGCCAGCAGCCCGGAGGCAGGTCCCGACCAAAATGAAAAACTGTTTTTT. This translates into CASSPEAGPDQNEKLFF.

The chain is built from TRBV11-3 and TRBJ2-2; D unresolved. V lost 5 bases to trimming and J lost 0 bases, with 7 bases between them. The CDR3 contains 14 residues. Germline V CDR1 and CDR2: SGHNT, YENEEA. The CDR3 sequence is CASSHEANTGELFF. DNA for the CDR3: TGTGCCAGCAGCCACGAGGCGAACACCGGGGAGCTGTTTTTT.

CDR3 sequence reads: CASSYGTSGATYEQYF. The CDR3 nucleotides are TGTGCCAGCAGTTACGGGACTAGCGGGGCCACCTACGAGCAGTACTTC. This chain joins TRBV6-5 and TRBJ2-7; 13 nucleotides align to TRBD2. CDR1 and CDR2 (germline): MNHEY, SVGAGI. The CDR3 runs 16 residues. The V and J ends lost 2 bases and 2 bases, in that order; junction bases with no gene match: 3.

V gene TRBV7-9 combines with J gene TRBJ2-1; 8 nucleotides line up with TRBD2. The germline V gene encodes CDR1 SEHNR and CDR2 FQNEAQ (reference sequence). This CDR3 is built from 14 residues. Trimming cost V 8 bases and J 8 bases; bases outside gene matches: 11. CDR3 coding DNA: TGTGCCAGCCTAGGGGGGCGGGAGGCACATGAGCAGTTCTTC. Translating gives CASLGGREAHEQFF.

This chain links TRBV18 with TRBJ1-1; TRBD1 might be the D (6 bases). Trimming shortened V by 1 base and J by 6 bases, and 15 bases separated the two germline ends. The CDR3 sequence is 15 residues long. Germline V lookup: CDR1 KGHSH, CDR2 LQKENI. The CDR3: CASSPRGTRGSEAFF. CDR3 sequence (DNA): TGTGCCAGCTCACCACGAGGGACAAGAGGGTCTGAAGCTTTCTTT. Together with reference TRBV18 and TRBJ1-1, the CDR3 gives the full variable domain: NAGVMQNPRHLVRRRGQEARLRCSPMKGHSHVYWYRQLPEEGLKFMVYLQKENIIDESGMPKERFSAEFPKEGPSILRIQQVVRGDSAAYFCASSPRGTRGSEAFFGQGTRLTVV.

This clone was seen just once. The J gene is TRBJ2-2, the V gene TRBV10-3, with a tentative D call TRBD1 (6 bases). V lost 0 bases, J lost 6 bases, and 11 bases lay in between. The CDR3 has 15 residues. The germline V gene has CDR1 ENHRY and CDR2 SYGVKD. The CDR3 protein is CAISESLQGPGELFF. Here the CDR3 DNA reads TGTGCCATCAGTGAGTCACTACAGGGCCCCGGGGAGCTGTTTTTT.